A selection of T cell receptor beta chains follows, all from one sample in a study of T cell responses to AZD1222 COVID-19 vaccine. Sequencing was performed with immunoSEQ multiplex PCR; in TCRdb, only in-frame clones are kept and a portion is missing. The sample gives 90,000 to 150,000 clones, approximately 84% of which show up once; around 7.7% is in the top ten. Specimen: peripheral blood, collected on day 0 of AZD1222 vaccination. Every receptor here comes from an adult in good health. CDR3s include the opening cysteine and the closing phenylalanine or tryptophan. Each record gives: clone size, J gene, D gene, V gene, CDR3 protein, CDR3 DNA. The D gene is left open where the match is weak. Clone size is shown for a subset of rows, as once, few, many or a class of expanded clone.

>-|TRBJ1-5|TRBD1|TRBV27
CASSPGTGVNNQPQHF
TGTGCCAGCAGTCCCGGGACAGGGGTAAACAATCAGCCCCAGCATTTT
>-|TRBJ2-5|-|TRBV6-5
CASKASVRETQYF
TGTGCCAGCAAAGCCAGCGTGCGAGAGACCCAGTACTTC
>-|TRBJ2-3|-|TRBV7-3
CASSHSGARTDTQYF
TGTGCCAGCAGCCATAGCGGAGCCCGGACAGATACGCAGTATTTT
>-|TRBJ2-7|TRBD2|TRBV18
CASSPGLAGVESYEQYF
TGTGCCAGCTCACCAGGGCTAGCGGGAGTTGAGTCCTACGAGCAGTACTTC
>-|TRBJ2-3|TRBD2|TRBV7-2
CASSPRLANTDTQYF
TGTGCCAGCAGCCCCCGACTAGCGAACACAGATACGCAGTATTTT
>-|TRBJ2-6|-|TRBV3-1/TRBV3-2
CASSQGPGRPGANVLTF
TGTGCCAGCAGCCAAGGGCCAGGGCGGCCTGGGGCCAACGTCCTGACTTTC
>-|TRBJ2-2|-|TRBV19
CASSIRGLMDTGELFF
TGTGCCAGTAGTATTAGGGGCCTAATGGACACCGGGGAGCTGTTTTTT
>-|TRBJ2-7|-|TRBV5-6
CASSLIRVNGAYEQYF
TGTGCCAGCAGCTTGATCAGGGTCAATGGGGCCTACGAGCAGTACTTC
>-|TRBJ2-7|-|TRBV2
CATSTGEPIGQYF
TGTGCCACCTCGACTGGGGAACCTATTGGGCAGTACTTC
>-|TRBJ2-1|-|TRBV7-9
CASSLSGTTFNEQFF
TGTGCCAGCAGCTTATCAGGGACCACCTTTAATGAGCAGTTCTTC
>-|TRBJ2-6|-|TRBV10-1
CASSESRSGANVLTF
TGCGCCAGCAGTGAGTCCAGGTCTGGGGCCAACGTCCTGACTTTC
>-|TRBJ2-7|-|TRBV30
CAWTPGRSSYEQYF
TGTGCCTGGACTCCGGGACGCAGCTCCTACGAGCAGTACTTC
>few|TRBJ2-7|-|TRBV19
CASSLALSSEQYF
TGTGCCAGTAGTCTGGCTTTAAGCAGCGAGCAGTACTTC
>-|TRBJ2-4|-|TRBV19
CASSIAAALAKNIQYF
TGTGCCAGTAGTATCGCGGCCGCTCTAGCCAAAAACATTCAGTACTTC
>few|TRBJ2-7|TRBD2|TRBV6-5
CASSYLAGGMEYF
TGTGCCAGCAGTTACCTAGCGGGAGGAATGGAGTACTTC
>-|TRBJ1-2|TRBD1|TRBV5-6
CASSLQGMNYGYTF
TGTGCCAGCAGCTTACAGGGGATGAACTATGGCTACACCTTC
>-|TRBJ2-7|TRBD1|TRBV30
CAWSPGGAGREQYF
TGTGCCTGGTCCCCAGGGGGTGCGGGTCGGGAGCAGTACTTC
>-|TRBJ2-5|TRBD1|TRBV28
CASSSDRVQETQYF
TGTGCCAGCAGTTCCGACAGGGTGCAGGAGACCCAGTACTTC
>-|TRBJ1-5|TRBD1|TRBV7-9
CASSITGDQPQHF
TGTGCCAGCAGCATTACAGGGGATCAGCCCCAGCATTTT
>-|TRBJ1-5|-|TRBV6-2/TRBV6-3
CASSQGNRLQPQHF
TGTGCCAGCAGCCAGGGGAATCGTCTTCAGCCCCAGCATTTT
>-|TRBJ1-6|-|TRBV18
CASSKIGEDSPLHF
TGTGCCAGCTCAAAGATAGGGGAGGATTCACCCCTCCACTTT
>-|TRBJ1-3|-|TRBV27
CASRDTGSGNTIYF
TGTGCCAGCAGAGACACAGGGTCTGGAAACACCATATATTTT
>once|TRBJ2-5|TRBD1|TRBV7-7
CASSLRTGLGETQYF
TGTGCTAGCAGCTTGAGGACAGGGCTGGGGGAGACCCAGTACTTC
>once|TRBJ2-1|TRBD2|TRBV4-2
CASSRSGGDNEQFF
TGTGCCAGCAGCCGAAGCGGGGGGGACAATGAGCAGTTCTTC
>-|TRBJ2-7|TRBD1|TRBV2
CASRPPGQGAEQYF
TGTGCCAGCAGACCCCCGGGACAGGGGGCCGAGCAGTACTTC
>once|TRBJ1-5|-|TRBV7-9
CASSLGNNQPQHF
TGTGCCAGCAGCTTAGGGAACAATCAGCCCCAGCATTTT
>few|TRBJ2-7|-|TRBV6-5
CASSSPSYEQYF
TGTGCCAGTTCCAGCCCGAGCTACGAGCAGTACTTC
>-|TRBJ2-5|-|TRBV6-2/TRBV6-3
CASSYYETQYF
TGTGCCAGCAGTTACTACGAGACCCAGTACTTC
>once|TRBJ1-3|-|TRBV28
CASRLSGARGTIYF
TGTGCCAGCAGGCTTTCAGGGGCCCGGGGCACCATATATTTT
>-|TRBJ2-5|-|TRBV19
CASSLQGIPRAQYF
TGTGCCAGTAGCCTACAGGGTATCCCCAGGGCCCAGTACTTC
>-|TRBJ2-7|-|TRBV6-5
CASSYQYRDEQYF
TGTGCCAGCAGTTACCAGTATAGGGACGAGCAGTACTTC
>-|TRBJ2-2|-|TRBV7-9
CASSLASGNTGELFF
TGTGCCAGCAGCTTAGCTAGCGGGAACACCGGGGAGCTGTTTTTT
>once|TRBJ1-1|-|TRBV2
CASSGQTNTEAFF
TGTGCCAGCAGTGGACAGACGAACACTGAAGCTTTCTTT
>-|TRBJ1-2|-|TRBV29-1
CSVGTLPHGYTF
TGCAGCGTTGGGACCCTCCCCCATGGCTACACCTTC
>-|TRBJ1-5|-|TRBV5-1
CATGVGQAGVNQPQHF
TGCGCCACCGGCGTTGGCCAGGCAGGGGTCAATCAGCCCCAGCATTTT
>-|TRBJ2-7|-|TRBV6-5
CASSYEGHSYEQYF
TGTGCCAGCAGTTATGAGGGACACTCCTACGAGCAGTACTTC
>-|TRBJ2-2|TRBD2|TRBV7-9
CASSSGTSGVDTGELFF
TGTGCCAGCAGCTCCGGGACTAGCGGGGTAGATACCGGGGAGCTGTTTTTT
>few|TRBJ1-1|TRBD1|TRBV19
CASSIQGVNTEAFF
TGTGCCAGTAGTATTCAGGGGGTCAACACTGAAGCTTTCTTT
>-|TRBJ2-7|-|TRBV7-2
CASSLGGLGTYEQYF
TGTGCCAGCAGCTTGGGTGGCCTAGGCACCTACGAGCAGTACTTC
>-|TRBJ1-1|-|TRBV11-2
CASSPGPVGTEAFF
TGTGCCAGCAGCCCTGGCCCTGTGGGGACTGAAGCTTTCTTT
>-|TRBJ1-5|-|TRBV5-6
CASTSSQRVNQPQHF
TGTGCCAGCACCTCGAGCCAGAGGGTTAATCAGCCCCAGCATTTT
>-|TRBJ1-4|-|TRBV6-1
CASSEAGPSEKLFF
TGTGCCAGCAGTGAAGCAGGGCCAAGTGAAAAACTGTTTTTT
>-|TRBJ2-7|TRBD1|TRBV5-1
CASSLQGSSSEQYF
TGCGCCAGCAGCCTACAGGGGTCTTCGAGCGAGCAGTACTTC
>once|TRBJ1-2|TRBD1|TRBV24-1
CATSDGTGDGSNYGYTF
TGTGCCACCAGTGACGGTACAGGGGACGGGTCTAACTATGGCTACACCTTC
>-|TRBJ2-3|-|TRBV5-1
CASSLSGASDTQYF
TGCGCCAGCAGCTTATCAGGGGCTAGTGATACGCAGTATTTT
>-|TRBJ2-3|-|TRBV28
CASSLAGSGTDTQYF
TGTGCCAGCAGTTTGGCCGGGAGCGGCACAGATACGCAGTATTTT
>few|TRBJ1-1|-|TRBV19
CASSPGVAEAFF
TGTGCCAGTAGCCCAGGGGTCGCTGAAGCTTTCTTT